One and the same sample provided the 20 T cell receptor beta chains below, sequenced in a study of T cell responses to AZD1222 COVID-19 vaccine. The table came from immunoSEQ multiplex PCR; TCRdb's copy has only in-frame clones and leaves some out. The table records 95,000 to 130,000 clones, 92% of them present only once. Sequenced material: peripheral blood, taken 28 days after the second AZD1222 dose. Receptors originate from an adult who received the AZD1222 COVID-19 vaccine.

This rearrangement joins TRBV11-2 to TRBJ1-2; D unclear. The length of the CDR3 is 11 residues. Trimming left V 1 base short and J 7 bases short, with 4 bases between. Germline V gives CDR1 SGHAT, CDR2 FQNNGV. As DNA, the CDR3 is TGTGCCAGCAGCTTAGGTTTTGGCTACACCTTC. It encodes CASSLGFGYTF.

V is TRBV9 and J is TRBJ2-3; D is ambiguous. Trimming removed 9 bases at V and 4 bases at J, with 6 bases between. The CDR3 runs 10 residues. Germline CDR1 is SGDLS and CDR2 is YYNGEE. CDR3 protein: CAIESDTQYF. In DNA form, the CDR3 reads TGTGCCATCGAGTCAGATACGCAGTATTTT.

A single count supports this clone. V and J are TRBV5-1 and TRBJ2-5; 8 bases match TRBD2. Germline V gene data show CDR1 as SGHRS and CDR2 as YFSETQ. The junction had 6 bases not matched to a gene; V was cut back by 0 bases and J by 5 bases. The CDR3 contains 15 residues. The chain's CDR3 is CASSLGSGREETQYF. In DNA, the CDR3 is TGCGCCAGCAGCTTGGGGTCCGGGAGGGAGGAGACCCAGTACTTC.

The chain links TRBV30 to TRBJ2-3; D may be TRBD1 or TRBD2 (6 bases each). Germline V gives CDR1 GTSNPN, CDR2 SVGIG (reference sequence). The V and J ends lost 1 base and 5 bases respectively, with 10 bases between them. This CDR3 comprises 13 residues. CDR3 sequence reads: CAWSGKGGDTQYF. The CDR3 coding sequence is TGTGCCTGGAGTGGAAAGGGGGGAGATACGCAGTATTTT.

The chain couples TRBV6-2 or TRBV6-3 to TRBJ2-3; D may be TRBD1 or TRBD2 (6 bases each). CDR3 length: 15 amino acids. Germline V gene data show CDR1 as MNHEY and CDR2 as SVGEGT. Trimming pared 5 bases from V and 6 bases from J, leaving 18 bases between. The CDR3 spells CASSPPGTGRDTQYF. In nucleotides, the CDR3 is TGTGCCAGCAGTCCGCCGGGAACAGGGAGGGATACGCAGTATTTT.

The CDR3 region is CASSPTGTGAGQPQHF. In DNA form, the CDR3 reads TGTGCCAGCTCACCTACCGGGACAGGGGCAGGTCAGCCCCAGCATTTT. The gene calls are TRBV18 and TRBJ1-5; 10 nucleotides align to TRBD1. V was clipped by 3 bases and J by 6 bases; unmatched bases: 8. This CDR3 is built from 16 residues. Germline values: CDR1 KGHSH, CDR2 LQKENI.

The chain couples TRBV28 to TRBJ2-7; TRBD2 agrees at 8 bases. CDR1 and CDR2 (germline): MDHEN, SYDVKM. The V segment lost 6 bases and the J segment 1 base; nucleotides outside the gene matches: 5. The length of the CDR3 is 14 residues. CDR3 DNA sequence: TGTGCCAGCAGCTTAGCGGGAAAGTCCTACGAGCAGTACTTC. This encodes CASSLAGKSYEQYF.

This chain links TRBV7-9 with TRBJ2-1, with 11 bases matching TRBD2. This CDR3 is 18 amino acids long. V shed 4 bases and J 7 bases; nucleotides not matched to a gene: 15. CDR1 and CDR2 from the germline V gene are SEHNR and FQNEAQ (reference sequence). The CDR3 DNA reads TGTGCCAGCAGCTCGCCCCTTGGCTTAGCGGGAGGGCGAAATGAGCAGTTCTTC. Amino acid sequence: CASSSPLGLAGGRNEQFF. The full variable domain, rest sourced from reference TRBV7-9 and TRBJ2-1, is DTGVSQNPRHKITKRGQNVTFRCDPISEHNRLYWYRQTLGQGPEFLTYFQNEAQLEKSRLLSDRFSAERPKGSFSTLEIQRTEQGDSAMYLCASSSPLGLAGGRNEQFFGPGTRLTVL.

The chain has TRBV4-1 and TRBJ1-5; D gene unclear. V lost 0 bases and J 6 bases, leaving 15 bases between the germline ends. There are 16 residues in the CDR3. CDR1 MGHRA and CDR2 YSYEKL come from the germline V gene. CDR3 DNA sequence: TGCGCCAGCAGCCAAGATGTCGACCGACCGTTTCAGCCCCAGCATTTT. Residues: CASSQDVDRPFQPQHF.

This clone came up once. V and J are TRBV30 and TRBJ2-1, with TRBD2 matching over 11 bases. V trimming: 4 bases; J trimming: 11 bases; junction bases outside the gene matches: 7. The CDR3 consists of 13 residues. Germline values: CDR1 GTSNPN, CDR2 SVGIG (reference sequence). For the CDR3, the DNA is TGTGCCTGGAAACTAGCGGGAGTTGGGAAGCAGTTCTTC. Protein sequence: CAWKLAGVGKQFF.

This chain links TRBV6-1 with TRBJ1-4; D is perhaps TRBD1 (6 bases). V gave up 2 bases and J gave up 3 bases, with 10 bases separating them. The CDR3 runs 15 residues. Germline V gene data show CDR1 as MNHNS and CDR2 as SASEGT. CDR3 protein: CASSEISGANEKLFF. CDR3 sequence (DNA): TGTGCCAGCAGTGAAATTTCAGGGGCTAATGAAAAACTGTTTTTT.

The chain couples TRBV9 to TRBJ1-3, with D unresolved. Germline CDR1 is SGDLS and CDR2 is YYNGEE. V gave up 0 bases and J gave up 0 bases, with 4 bases separating them. This CDR3 has 14 residues. CDR3 sequence: CASSVAISGNTIYF. CDR3 nucleotide sequence: TGTGCCAGCAGCGTAGCAATCTCTGGAAACACCATATATTTT.

The chain has TRBV15 and TRBJ2-1; D possibly matches TRBD1 or TRBD2 (5 bases each). Germline CDR1 and CDR2: LNHNV and YYDKDF (reference sequence). CDR3 size: 14 residues. V dropped 7 bases and J dropped 4 bases, with 14 bases sitting between them. The CDR3 DNA reads TGTGCCACCACACGGGACCCGACATACAATGAGCAGTTCTTC. Its translation is CATTRDPTYNEQFF.

The chain combines TRBV9 with TRBJ2-1, with TRBD2 identical over 9 bases. The CDR3 consists of 15 residues. J was trimmed by 5 bases and V by 2 bases; bases with no gene match: 5. Germline V gene data show CDR1 as SGDLS and CDR2 as YYNGEE. CDR3 sequence: CASSVSGGRDNEQFF. The CDR3 DNA is TGTGCCAGCAGCGTTTCCGGCGGGAGGGACAATGAGCAGTTCTTC.

V gene TRBV15 combines with J gene TRBJ2-1, with D tentatively TRBD1 or TRBD2 (10 bases each). Trimming left V 5 bases short and J 6 bases short, with 29 bases between. This CDR3 has 19 residues. CDR1 and CDR2 from the germline V gene are LNHNV and YYDKDF (reference sequence). CDR3 in amino acids: CATSARQGARLAGSNEQFF. CDR3 in DNA: TGTGCCACCAGCGCCCGACAGGGGGCAAGACTAGCGGGTAGCAATGAGCAGTTCTTC.

J is TRBJ2-5 and V is TRBV4-2; D not certain. V lost 1 base, J lost 5 bases, and 5 bases lay in between. The CDR3 has 12 residues. Germline CDR1 is LGHNA and CDR2 is YNFKEQ. CDR3 sequence reads: CASSQGSETQYF. CDR3 in DNA: TGTGCCAGCAGCCAAGGGAGCGAGACCCAGTACTTC.

CDR3 sequence: CASSPRTSGEQYF. In DNA, the CDR3 is TGTGCCAGCAGCCCGAGGACCTCCGGCGAGCAGTACTTC. The chain couples TRBV6-1 to TRBJ2-7; D is uncertain. Trimming cost V 6 bases and J 6 bases, with 15 bases left between them. This CDR3 is built from 13 residues. CDR1 and CDR2 (germline): MNHNS, SASEGT.

The DNA for the CDR3 is TGTGCCAGCAGCCAAGCCCAGGGGACAGGGGCGCGGGAGACCCAGTACTTC. This translates into CASSQAQGTGARETQYF. This chain joins TRBV4-2 and TRBJ2-5; 10 positions agree with TRBD1. The V and J ends lost 1 base and 5 bases, in that order; junction bases with no gene match: 10. From germline, CDR1 is LGHNA and CDR2 YNFKEQ. There are 17 residues in the CDR3.

The chain combines TRBV12-3 or TRBV12-4 with TRBJ2-1; no firm D call. This CDR3 is 12 amino acids long. Trimming stripped 1 base from V and 7 bases from J, with 5 bases between. CDR3 in amino acids: CASSLDGNEQFF. CDR3 in DNA: TGTGCCAGCAGTTTAGATGGAAATGAGCAGTTCTTC.

The V and J genes are TRBV18 and TRBJ1-1; no definite D call. The CDR3 has 12 amino acids. Germline V gene lookup returns CDR1 KGHSH and CDR2 LQKENI. V gave up 3 bases and J gave up 11 bases, with 13 bases separating them. The CDR3 DNA follows: TGTGCCAGCTCACCCCGCCCGGAGTCGGCTTTCTTT. Translating gives CASSPRPESAFF.